This T cell receptor (beta chain) was profiled in a study of cytomegalovirus exposure and HLA in healthy donors (dated by TCRdb to 2016 to 2017). Study-level background: An earlier analysis of roughly 570 of the donors reported 276 Gb of sequence data and roughly 120 million unique TCR beta sequences obtained from about 170 million T cells. An early release that covered roughly 600 HLA-typed donors contained approximately 300 gigabases of sequencing data and approximately 85 million unique TCR sequences. The genetic ancestry cluster associated with self-reported Caucasian donors included about 81% of the roughly 400 genotyped donors. The study aimed to test whether signatures of past pathogen exposure could be identified by cataloging public T cell receptors. The study profiled the T cell repertoires of some 610 subjects by immunosequencing and related them to cytomegalovirus serostatus. Along with the approximately 650-subject first cohort, a separate validation cohort of roughly 110 different subjects was used. High-throughput TCR immunosequencing, statistical association of individual TCRs with disease status, and machine learning were combined to predict cytomegalovirus infection status. In a later analysis, previously published TCR beta repertoires from more than 500 donors were re-analyzed and high-resolution HLA genotyping was added so that TCR occurrence patterns could be studied. In the later analysis, no new phenotypic data were used to find candidate immune exposures; instead, reliance was placed on TCR beta sequences and their occurrence across donors. To decide whether each TCR beta V gene segment behaved as functional or pseudogenic, an earlier analysis of some 540 of the donors relied on high-throughput TCR beta sequencing. Alongside the repertoire data, information on donor age, sex, ethnicity and CMV serostatus was compiled. A later genetic analysis took genome-wide SNP genotypes for about three fifths of the roughly 700 donors and used that subset as a discovery cohort. All discovery cohort repertoires had been generated using a single sequencing platform. HLA typing included class I and class II loci at four-digit resolution. Typing coverage varied by locus: about 620-640 donors for A, B, C, DRB1 and DQB1; some 520 for DQA1; about 570 for DPA1; roughly 450 for DPB1. Because of strong linkage in the cohort, five DR-DQ haplotypes were treated as single units for association and clustering. On average, roughly 240,000 unique TCR beta nucleotide sequences were sequenced per donor among fewer than 500 genotyped donors of the cohort, with about 19% of those sequences being non-productive. The paper as a whole reports these results and caveats: In a later analysis, several top co-occurrence clusters were reported to appear linked to parvovirus B19, influenza, CMV and Epstein-Barr virus. Most TCR sequences were observed very rarely across donors, whereas some public TCRs were present in many individuals. Because counts were too low, 15 to 20 rarely observed V segments, including chromosome 9 orphons, were excluded from the earlier analysis of around 590 of the donors. The study listed 164 TCR beta chains as associated with cytomegalovirus. A group of highly shared sequence variants was considered likely to be a technical artifact of the sequencing pipeline. A later analysis associated 17,000 or so TCR beta sequences with specific HLA alleles at a false discovery rate of 0.05. A later analysis found that HLA-associated TCR beta chains were more clonally expanded and had lower generation probabilities than equally common non-associated chains. In a later analysis, TCR association rates were found to vary across HLA loci, with the most associated TCRs seen for DRB1 alleles and the fewest for HLA-C alleles. According to the authors, the approach could potentially be generalized to other disease states and immunological phenotypes. Some IMGT-functional V segments, including TRBV6-2 and TRBV6-3, could not be distinguished by the 87-base-pair reads and were therefore excluded. A further reported finding was that TCR beta sequences accurately predicted the HLA-A and HLA-B alleles for most subjects in the first cohort. In a later genetic analysis, a missense DCLRE1C variant was associated with V-gene and J-gene trimming of TCR beta chains, and the association was replicated in an independent cohort. HLA typing was unavailable for some donors at each locus, so association tests used only the typed subset. Only TCR beta chains were sequenced in this cohort, and the absence of alpha or paired-chain data limited detectable features. Assigning TCR associations to individual alleles was difficult when HLA alleles, especially DR and DQ, strongly co-occurred. Compared with the roughly 700-donor mean, donors in an Asian-associated ancestry cluster had fewer N-insertions in productive TCRs, according to a later genetic analysis. Correlated functional status among segregating V segments might reflect linkage disequilibrium, but an unknown experimental factor could not be ruled out. The presence/absence analyses assumed that sequencing depth was roughly uniform across donors, and that assumption may not be true. According to a later analysis, most CMV-associated TCR beta chains appeared to be HLA-restricted, and the HLA associations seemed to be driven largely by CMV exposure. Immune exposure information for the cohort was limited to CMV serostatus. Broadly in line with IMGT annotations, most TCR beta V segments showed up in productive rearrangements about 87% or about 30% of the time in an earlier analysis of roughly 590 of the donors. Cytomegalovirus status was reported to be diagnosed by the classifier with high specificity and sensitivity in both the original and validation cohorts. Three of the identified cytomegalovirus-associated TCR beta chains were confirmed in vitro to be specific for cytomegalovirus antigens.

In total, 666 healthy bone marrow donors made up the cohort. Cohort members were all nominally healthy when sampled, although unrecorded immune exposures were likely present. The donor was CMV seronegative and belonged to the group of approximately 320 seronegative cohort members. A peripheral blood sample was provided by each donor, and peripheral blood mononuclear cells were used for TCR beta sequencing. The Qiagen DNeasy Blood Extraction Kit was used to extract genomic DNA from the blood cell samples. The cysteine opens and the phenylalanine closes a CDR3 of 15 amino acids. Only the CDR3 part of the read is kept: 45 bases, read in frame from the first base. The germline V gene yields KGHSH for CDR1 and LQKENI for CDR2. V lost 3 bases and J lost 4 bases, and the count of bases not matched to a germline gene is 1. Libraries were constructed by the immunoSEQ multiplex PCR assay. For the multiplex PCR, a mixture combining 60 forward primers for TCR Vbeta segments and 13 reverse primers for TCR Jbeta segments was used. The CDR3 region of rearranged TCR beta genes was amplified from genomic DNA by a multiplex PCR assay. The amplified TCR beta libraries were sequenced on the Illumina HiSeq System as 87-base-pair reads. As for how the authors treated the data: A later analysis tallied around 80 million unique TCR beta chains across the 666 repertoires, and about 10 million of those chains were shared by two or more donors. Raw reads were error-corrected and collapsed into unique sequences by a nearest-neighbor algorithm in which closely related sequences were merged to remove PCR and sequencing errors. CDR3 sequences were aligned to IMGT reference sequences to assign V, D and J gene segments. For a sequence to be retained, a match of at least six nucleotides was required to both a V gene segment and a J gene segment. Rearrangements were classified as productive when the CDR3 lacked stop codons and remained in frame with V and J, and all other rearrangements were classified as non-productive. Following IMGT convention, CDR3 was defined as the stretch from the second conserved V-encoded cysteine to the conserved J-encoded phenylalanine. In an earlier analysis of 550 to 650 of the donors, sequences lacking an unambiguous match to a single V gene segment were excluded. In an earlier analysis of almost 600 of the donors, a V segment was called functional when productive rearrangements were above 56.7%, and segregating when the standard deviation between donors exceeded 5%. A statistical classification framework was developed to diagnose cytomegalovirus status using the catalog of TCR beta chain sequences. V and J gene assignment, in a later analysis, came from comparing TCR nucleotide sequences with IMGT/GENE-DB human TR gene sequences. Using the TCRdist pipeline, a later analysis assigned CDR3 sequences along with most-parsimonious VDJ recombination scenarios. In a later analysis, every TCR beta chain was defined by the combination of its CDR3 amino acid sequence and its V-gene family, and reads without a unique V-gene family were dropped. As a way to deal with suspected cross-contamination and a sequencing artifact, a later analysis dropped more than 500 nucleotide sequences that were highly shared and had low generation probability. A later analysis calculated a clonal expansion index for each public chain from normalized within-repertoire ranks of inferred template counts. Generation probabilities in a later analysis came from a VDJ recombination model fitted to out-of-frame rearrangements, and those results were checked against IGoR. A later analysis scored TCR-TCR, TCR-HLA and TCR-CMV co-occurrence with hypergeometric tests, applying a repertoire-size bias correction to TCR pairs. To estimate false discovery rates, a later analysis permuted the HLA or CMV assignments 20 times. A later analysis grouped co-occurring TCRs with DBSCAN, adding TCRdist sequence similarity when clustering within HLA-allele-positive subsets. Repertoires with fewer than 30,000 or more than 120,000 public chains, plus five repertoires with anomalous nucleotide sharing, were excluded from co-occurrence clustering. The immuneACCESS repertoire file appears here via TCRdb, limited to in-frame rearrangements. These files lack a portion of the clones; in checked studies, under half of the deficit traces to unresolved V genes, and the cause of the others is not known. V and J calls plus clone size are reproduced from that table; the DNA served to infer D and trimming. The sample profile shows more than 95,000 clones; over 70% of them were found once. The ten biggest clones cover more than 1% of the sample.

Of note for this clone: Its cognate antigen has yet to be identified. No base quality values were provided; no much bigger clone lies one nucleotide off. Other nucleotide sequences in the sample specify the same CDR3.

Sequencing was performed on PBMCs. This clonotype was sampled from a female donor in good health and CMV-seronegative. The chain is assembled from TRBV18 and TRBJ2-7; the central 15 bases match TRBD2. For the CDR3, the sequence is CASSPGLAGGYEQYF. The DNA is as follows: TGTGCCAGCTCACCGGGACTAGCGGGGGGATACGAGCAGTACTTC.